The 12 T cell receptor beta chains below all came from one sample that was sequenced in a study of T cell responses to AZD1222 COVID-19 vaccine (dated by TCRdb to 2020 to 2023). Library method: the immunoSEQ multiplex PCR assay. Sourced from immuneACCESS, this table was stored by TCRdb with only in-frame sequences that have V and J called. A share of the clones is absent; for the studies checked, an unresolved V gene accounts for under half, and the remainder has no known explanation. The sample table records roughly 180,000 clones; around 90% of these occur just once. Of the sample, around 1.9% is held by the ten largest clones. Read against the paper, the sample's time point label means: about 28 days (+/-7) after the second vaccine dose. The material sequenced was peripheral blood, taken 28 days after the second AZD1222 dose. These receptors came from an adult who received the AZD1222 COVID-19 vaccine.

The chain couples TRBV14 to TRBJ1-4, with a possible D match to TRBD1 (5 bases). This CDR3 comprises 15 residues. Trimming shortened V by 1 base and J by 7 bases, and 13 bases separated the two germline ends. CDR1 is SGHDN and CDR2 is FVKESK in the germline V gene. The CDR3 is CASSQVGASAEKLFF. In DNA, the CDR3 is TGTGCCAGCAGCCAAGTCGGGGCTTCAGCTGAAAAACTGTTTTTT. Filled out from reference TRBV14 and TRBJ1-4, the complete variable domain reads EAGVTQFPSHSVIEKGQTVTLRCDPISGHDNLYWYRRVMGKEIKFLLHFVKESKQDESGMPNNRFLAERTGGTYSTLKVQPAELEDSGVYFCASSQVGASAEKLFFGSGTQLSVL.

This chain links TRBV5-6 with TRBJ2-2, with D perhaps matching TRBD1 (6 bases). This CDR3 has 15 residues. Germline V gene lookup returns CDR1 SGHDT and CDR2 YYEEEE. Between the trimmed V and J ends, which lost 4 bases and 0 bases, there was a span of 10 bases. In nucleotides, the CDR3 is TGTGCCAGCAGCCCCCGACAGGCGAACACCGGGGAGCTGTTTTTT. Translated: CASSPRQANTGELFF.

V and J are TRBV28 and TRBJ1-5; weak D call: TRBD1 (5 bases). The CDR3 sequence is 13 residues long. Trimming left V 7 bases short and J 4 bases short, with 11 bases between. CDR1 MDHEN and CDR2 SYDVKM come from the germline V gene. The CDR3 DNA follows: TGTGCCAGCAATACAGGTCCTAATCAGCCCCAGCATTTT. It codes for CASNTGPNQPQHF.

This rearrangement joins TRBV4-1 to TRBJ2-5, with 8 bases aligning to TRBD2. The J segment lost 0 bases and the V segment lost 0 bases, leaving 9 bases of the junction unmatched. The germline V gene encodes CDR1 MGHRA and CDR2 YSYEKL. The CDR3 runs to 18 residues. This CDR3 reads CASSQDDKAGGYQETQYF. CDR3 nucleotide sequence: TGCGCCAGCAGCCAAGATGATAAGGCGGGGGGTTACCAAGAGACCCAGTACTTC.

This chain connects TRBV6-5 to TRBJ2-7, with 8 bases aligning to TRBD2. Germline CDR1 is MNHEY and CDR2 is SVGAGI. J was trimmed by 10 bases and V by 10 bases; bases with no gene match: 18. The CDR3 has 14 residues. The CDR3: CATGLGSGIMGQYF. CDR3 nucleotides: TGTGCCACTGGCTTGGGTAGCGGGATCATGGGCCAGTACTTC.

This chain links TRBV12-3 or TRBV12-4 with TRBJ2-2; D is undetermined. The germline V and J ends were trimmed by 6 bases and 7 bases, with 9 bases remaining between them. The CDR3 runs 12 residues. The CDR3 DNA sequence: TGTGCCAGCAGGATCAGGCTCGGGGAGCTGTTTTTT. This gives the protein CASRIRLGELFF.

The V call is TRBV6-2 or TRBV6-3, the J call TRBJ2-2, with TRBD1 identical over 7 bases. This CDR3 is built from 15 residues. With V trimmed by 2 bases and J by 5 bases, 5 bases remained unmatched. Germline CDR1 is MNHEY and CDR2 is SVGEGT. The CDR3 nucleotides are TGTGCCAGCAGTTACCGGTCAGGGGGTACCGGGGAGCTGTTTTTT. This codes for CASSYRSGGTGELFF.

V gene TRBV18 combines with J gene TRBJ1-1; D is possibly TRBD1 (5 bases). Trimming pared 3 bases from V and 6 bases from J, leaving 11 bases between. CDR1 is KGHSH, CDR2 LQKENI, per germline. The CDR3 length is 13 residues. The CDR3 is CASSPSGLAEAFF. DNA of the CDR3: TGTGCCAGCTCACCTTCAGGGCTCGCTGAAGCTTTCTTT.

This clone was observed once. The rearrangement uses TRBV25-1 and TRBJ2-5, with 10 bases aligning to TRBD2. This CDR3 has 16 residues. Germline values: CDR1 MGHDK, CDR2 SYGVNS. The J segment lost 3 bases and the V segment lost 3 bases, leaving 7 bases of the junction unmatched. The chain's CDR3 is CASSDLGAGGKETQYF. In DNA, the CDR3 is TGTGCCAGCAGTGATTTAGGAGCGGGGGGGAAAGAGACCCAGTACTTC.

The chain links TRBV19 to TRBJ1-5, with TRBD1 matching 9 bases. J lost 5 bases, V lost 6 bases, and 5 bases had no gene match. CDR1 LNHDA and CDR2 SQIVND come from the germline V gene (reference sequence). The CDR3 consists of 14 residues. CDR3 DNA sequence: TGTGCCAGTAGCCCAACAGGGGGCTATCAGCCCCAGCATTTT. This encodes CASSPTGGYQPQHF.

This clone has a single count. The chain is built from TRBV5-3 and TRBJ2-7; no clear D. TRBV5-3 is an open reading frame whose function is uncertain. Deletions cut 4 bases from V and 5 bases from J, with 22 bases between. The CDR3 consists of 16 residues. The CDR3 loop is CARSPHRHYKVHEQYF. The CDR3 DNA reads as TGTGCCAGAAGCCCCCACCGACACTATAAAGTCCACGAGCAGTACTTC.

In DNA form, the CDR3 reads TGCGCCAGCAGCTTGGTCGGAAACTATGGCTACACCTTC. Encoded protein: CASSLVGNYGYTF. The rearrangement links TRBV5-1 to TRBJ1-2; D call uncertain. Trimming removed 0 bases at V and 2 bases at J, with 5 bases between. Germline CDR1 SGHRS, CDR2 YFSETQ. The CDR3 covers 13 residues.